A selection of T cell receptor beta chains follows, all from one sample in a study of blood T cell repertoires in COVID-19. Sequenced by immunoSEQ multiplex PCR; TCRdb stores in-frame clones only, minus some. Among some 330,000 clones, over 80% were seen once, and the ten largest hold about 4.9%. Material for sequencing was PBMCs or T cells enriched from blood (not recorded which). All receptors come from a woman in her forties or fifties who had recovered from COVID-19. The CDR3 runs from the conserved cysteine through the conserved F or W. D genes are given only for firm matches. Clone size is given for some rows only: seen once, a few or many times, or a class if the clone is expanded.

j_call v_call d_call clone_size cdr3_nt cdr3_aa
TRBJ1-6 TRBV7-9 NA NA TGTGCCAGCAGCCTACACATGGACAGTCTCCCCGGGGTACAGTCACCCCTCCACTTT CASSLHMDSLPGVQSPLHF
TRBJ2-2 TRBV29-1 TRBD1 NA TGCAGCGCACGGGACAGCAACACCGGGGAGCTGTTTTTT CSARDSNTGELFF
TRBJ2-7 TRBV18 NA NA TGTGCCAGCTCACCACGGACGGGGAGCTCCTACGAGCAGTACTTC CASSPRTGSSYEQYF
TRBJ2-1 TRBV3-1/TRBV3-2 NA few TGTGCCAGCAGCCAAGACCAGGGGTCCGCGGAGCAGTTCTTC CASSQDQGSAEQFF
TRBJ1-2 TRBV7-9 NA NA TGTGCCAGCAGCTTAGTGGGGGAGGACGGCTACACCTTC CASSLVGEDGYTF
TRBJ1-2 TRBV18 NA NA TGTGCCAGCTCTCTAGGACAGACAGCATTTAACTATGGCTACACCTTC CASSLGQTAFNYGYTF
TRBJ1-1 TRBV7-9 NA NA TGTGCCAGCAGCTTCGGGGACATGAACACTGAAGCTTTCTTT CASSFGDMNTEAFF
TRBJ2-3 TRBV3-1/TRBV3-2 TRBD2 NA TGTGCCAGCAGCCAATTAACCAGCGGGAGAGATACGCAGTATTTT CASSQLTSGRDTQYF
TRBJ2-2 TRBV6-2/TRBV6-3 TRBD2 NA TGTGCCAGCAGCAACCCGGGACTAGCGTATAACACCGGGGAGCTGTTTTTT CASSNPGLAYNTGELFF
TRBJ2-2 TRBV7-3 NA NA TGTGCCAGCAGCCCGATTACAGCCCCGAACACCGGGGAGCTGTTTTTT CASSPITAPNTGELFF
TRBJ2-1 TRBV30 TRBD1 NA TGTGCCTGGAGTCCCGGGACAGGGACTAATGAGCAGTTCTTC CAWSPGTGTNEQFF
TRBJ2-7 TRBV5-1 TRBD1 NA TGCGCCAGCAGCACGACCGGGACAGGGGGCTCCTACGAGCAGTACTTC CASSTTGTGGSYEQYF
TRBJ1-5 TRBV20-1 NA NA TGCAGTGCTAGTCGCGGGGGCGGGCAGCCCCAGCATTTT CSASRGGGQPQHF
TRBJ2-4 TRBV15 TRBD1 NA TGTGCCACCAGCAGAGGGACAGGGCTCAACATTCAGTACTTC CATSRGTGLNIQYF
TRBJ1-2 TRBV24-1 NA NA TGTGCCACCAGTAGGGGACTAAACTATGGCTACACCTTC CATSRGLNYGYTF
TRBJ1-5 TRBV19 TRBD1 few TGTGCCAGTAGCGCAATTGACAGGGGTTATGGTCAGCCCCAGCATTTT CASSAIDRGYGQPQHF
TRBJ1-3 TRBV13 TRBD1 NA TGTGCCAGCAGCGAGCTGGGACAGCTCGTATCTGGAAACACCATATATTTT CASSELGQLVSGNTIYF
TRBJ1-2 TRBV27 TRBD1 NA TGTGCCAGCAGAATGGGGTTCGAAACAGGGGCCTATGGCTACACCTTC CASRMGFETGAYGYTF
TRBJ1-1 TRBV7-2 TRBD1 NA TGTGCCAGCAGCCCACAGGGGGCGTTGGGCACTGAAGCTTTCTTT CASSPQGALGTEAFF
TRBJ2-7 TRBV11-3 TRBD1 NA TGTGCCAGCAGCTTAGATGGGGGTGCAGGGGGCTACGAGCAGTACTTC CASSLDGGAGGYEQYF
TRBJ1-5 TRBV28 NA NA TGTGCCAGCACGCGGGCTAACGATCAGCCCCAGCATTTT CASTRANDQPQHF
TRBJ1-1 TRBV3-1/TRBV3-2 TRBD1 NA TGTGCCAGCAGCCAACCTACGGACAGGGACACTGAAGCTTTCTTT CASSQPTDRDTEAFF
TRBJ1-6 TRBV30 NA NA TGTGCCTGGACCCTCCCGGGGGGCGGGTTTGGTTCACCCCTCCACTTT CAWTLPGGGFGSPLHF
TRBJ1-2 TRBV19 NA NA TGTGCCACTAACACAGGGTTTGGCTACACCTTC CATNTGFGYTF
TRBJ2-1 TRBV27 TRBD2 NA TGTGCCAGCCAGATGGGTGCTAGCGGGGTCTACAATGAGCAGTTCTTC CASQMGASGVYNEQFF
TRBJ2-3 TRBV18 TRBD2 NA TGTGCCAGCTCACCACAGGGACTAGCCACAGATACGCAGTATTTT CASSPQGLATDTQYF
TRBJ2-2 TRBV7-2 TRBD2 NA TGTGCCAGCAGCTTAACTAGCGGGAGGGTTACCGGGGAGCTGTTTTTT CASSLTSGRVTGELFF
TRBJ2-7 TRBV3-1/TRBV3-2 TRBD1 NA TGTGCCAGCAGCCAAGGCCCGGGACAGGGGTACGAGCAGTACTTC CASSQGPGQGYEQYF
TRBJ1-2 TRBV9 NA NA TGTGCCAGCAGCGTAGCGCCGGACAGTGATAACTATGGCTACACCTTC CASSVAPDSDNYGYTF
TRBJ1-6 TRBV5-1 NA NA TGCGCCAGCAGCTTGCAGGGGTCGGTGGGGTATTCACCCCTCCACTTT CASSLQGSVGYSPLHF
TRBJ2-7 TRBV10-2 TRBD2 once TGCGCCAGCGCAGGGACTAGCGGGGGCCACGAGCAGTACTTC CASAGTSGGHEQYF
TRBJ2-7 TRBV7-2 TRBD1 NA TGTGCCAGCAGCTTAAATTGGGCAGGGGGCTACGAGCAGTACTTC CASSLNWAGGYEQYF